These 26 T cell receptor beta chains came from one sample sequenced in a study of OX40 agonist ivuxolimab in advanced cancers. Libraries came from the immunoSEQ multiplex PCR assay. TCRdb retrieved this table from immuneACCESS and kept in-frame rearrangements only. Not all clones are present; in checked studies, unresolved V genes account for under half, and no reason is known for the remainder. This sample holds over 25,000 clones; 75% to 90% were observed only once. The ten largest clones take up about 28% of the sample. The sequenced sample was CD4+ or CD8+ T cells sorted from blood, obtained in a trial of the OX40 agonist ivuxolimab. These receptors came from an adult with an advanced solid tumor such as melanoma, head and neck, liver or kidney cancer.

Here the CDR3 DNA reads TGTGCCAGCAGCCCACAGGGAAGCCCTTCCTACGAGCAGTACTTC. This encodes CASSPQGSPSYEQYF. The chain has TRBV7-3 and TRBJ2-7; maybe TRBD1 (6 bases). The CDR3 is 15 residues long. V lost 5 bases and J 1 base, leaving 15 bases between the germline ends. Per the germline V gene, CDR1 is SGHTA and CDR2 is FQGTGA.

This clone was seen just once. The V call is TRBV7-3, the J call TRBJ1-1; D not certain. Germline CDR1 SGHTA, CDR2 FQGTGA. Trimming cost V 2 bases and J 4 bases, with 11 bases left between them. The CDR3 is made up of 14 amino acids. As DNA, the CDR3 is TGTGCCAGCAGCTTAGAAGGGTGGGGCACTGAAGCTTTCTTT. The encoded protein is CASSLEGWGTEAFF.

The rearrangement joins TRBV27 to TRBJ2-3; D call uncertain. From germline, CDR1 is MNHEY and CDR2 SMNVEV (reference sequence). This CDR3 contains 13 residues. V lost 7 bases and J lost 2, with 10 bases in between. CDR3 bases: TGTGCCAGCAAACTCATAGCCACAGATACGCAGTATTTT. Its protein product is CASKLIATDTQYF.

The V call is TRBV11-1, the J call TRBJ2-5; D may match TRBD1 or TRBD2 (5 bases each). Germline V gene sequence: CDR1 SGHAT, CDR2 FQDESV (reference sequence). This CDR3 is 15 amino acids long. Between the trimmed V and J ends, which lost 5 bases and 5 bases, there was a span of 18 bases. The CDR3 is CASSHPGPLEETQYF. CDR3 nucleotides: TGTGCCAGCAGCCACCCGGGACCCCTGGAGGAGACCCAGTACTTC.

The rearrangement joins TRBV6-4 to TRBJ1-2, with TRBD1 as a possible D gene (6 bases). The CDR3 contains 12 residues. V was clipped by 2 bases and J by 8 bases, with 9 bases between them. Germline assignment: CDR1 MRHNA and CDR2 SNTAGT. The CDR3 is CASSDAGAGYTF. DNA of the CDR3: TGTGCCAGCAGTGACGCGGGGGCAGGCTACACCTTC.

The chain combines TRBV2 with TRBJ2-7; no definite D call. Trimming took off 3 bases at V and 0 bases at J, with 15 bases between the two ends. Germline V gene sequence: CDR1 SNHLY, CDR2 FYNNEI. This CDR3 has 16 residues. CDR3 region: CASSEGWNSPSYEQYF. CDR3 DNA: TGTGCCAGCAGTGAGGGGTGGAACAGTCCCTCCTACGAGCAGTACTTC.

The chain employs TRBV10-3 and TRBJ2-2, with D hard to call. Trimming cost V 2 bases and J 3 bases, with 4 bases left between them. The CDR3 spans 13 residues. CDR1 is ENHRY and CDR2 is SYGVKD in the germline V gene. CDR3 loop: CAISETYTGELFF. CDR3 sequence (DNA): TGTGCCATCAGTGAGACCTACACCGGGGAGCTGTTTTTT.

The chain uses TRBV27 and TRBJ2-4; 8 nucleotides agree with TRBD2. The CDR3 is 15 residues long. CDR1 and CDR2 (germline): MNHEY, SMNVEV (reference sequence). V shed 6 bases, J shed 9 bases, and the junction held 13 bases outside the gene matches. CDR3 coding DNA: TGTGCCAGCAGGGGGCGGGGGGTTCTCAGCGCCATTCAGTACTTC. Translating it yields CASRGRGVLSAIQYF.

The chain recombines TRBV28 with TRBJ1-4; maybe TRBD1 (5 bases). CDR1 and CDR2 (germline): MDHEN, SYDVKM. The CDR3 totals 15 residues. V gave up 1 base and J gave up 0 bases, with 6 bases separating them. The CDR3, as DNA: TGTGCCAGCAGTTTATTGGGGGCAACTAATGAAAAACTGTTTTTT. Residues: CASSLLGATNEKLFF.

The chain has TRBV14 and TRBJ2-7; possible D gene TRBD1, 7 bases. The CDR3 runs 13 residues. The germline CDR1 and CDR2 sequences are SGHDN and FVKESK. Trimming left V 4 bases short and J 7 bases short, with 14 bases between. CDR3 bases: TGTGCCAGCAGCCGAGGGGGCGCGGGAGAGCAGTACTTC. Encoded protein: CASSRGGAGEQYF.

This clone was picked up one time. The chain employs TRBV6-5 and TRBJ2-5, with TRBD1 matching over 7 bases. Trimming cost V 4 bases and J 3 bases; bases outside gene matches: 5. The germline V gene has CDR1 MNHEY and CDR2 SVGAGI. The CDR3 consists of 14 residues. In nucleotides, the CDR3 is TGTGCCAGCAGTTCCGCGACAGGGAAAGAGACCCAGTACTTC. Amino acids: CASSSATGKETQYF.

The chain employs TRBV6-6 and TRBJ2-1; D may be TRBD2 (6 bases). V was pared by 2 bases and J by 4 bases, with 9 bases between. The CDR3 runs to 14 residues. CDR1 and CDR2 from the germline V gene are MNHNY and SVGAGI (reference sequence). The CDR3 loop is CASSYPGGYNEQFF. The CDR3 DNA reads TGTGCCAGCAGTTACCCTGGAGGGTACAATGAGCAGTTCTTC.

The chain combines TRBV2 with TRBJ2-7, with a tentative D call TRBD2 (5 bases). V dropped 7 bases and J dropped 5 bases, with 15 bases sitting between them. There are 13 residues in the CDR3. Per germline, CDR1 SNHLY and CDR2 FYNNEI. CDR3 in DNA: TGTGCCAGCATGCCAAGGGAGCGGAACGAGCAGTACTTC. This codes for CASMPRERNEQYF. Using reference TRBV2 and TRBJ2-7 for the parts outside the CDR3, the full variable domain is EPEVTQTPSHQVTQMGQEVILRCVPISNHLYFYWYRQILGQKVEFLVSFYNNEISEKSEIFDDQFSVERPDGSNFTLKIRSTKLEDSAMYFCASMPRERNEQYFGPGTRLTVT.

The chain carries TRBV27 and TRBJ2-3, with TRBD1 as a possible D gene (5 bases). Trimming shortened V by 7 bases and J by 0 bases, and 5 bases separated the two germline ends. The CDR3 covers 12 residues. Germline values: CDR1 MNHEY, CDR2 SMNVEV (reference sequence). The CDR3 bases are TGTGCCAGCACAGGGAGCACAGATACGCAGTATTTT. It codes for CASTGSTDTQYF.

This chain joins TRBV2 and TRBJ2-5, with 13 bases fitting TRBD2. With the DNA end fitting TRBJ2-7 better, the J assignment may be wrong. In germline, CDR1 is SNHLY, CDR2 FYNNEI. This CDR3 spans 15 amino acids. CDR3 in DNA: TGTGCCAGCAGACCCGGGACTAGCGGGATGTACGAGCAGTACTTC. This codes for CASRPGTSGMYEQYF.

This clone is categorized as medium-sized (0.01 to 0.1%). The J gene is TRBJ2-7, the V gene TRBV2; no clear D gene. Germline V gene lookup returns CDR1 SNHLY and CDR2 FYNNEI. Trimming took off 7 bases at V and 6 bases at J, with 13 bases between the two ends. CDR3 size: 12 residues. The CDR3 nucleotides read TGTGCCAGCAATTCAGACCGACTCGAGCAGTACTTC. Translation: CASNSDRLEQYF.

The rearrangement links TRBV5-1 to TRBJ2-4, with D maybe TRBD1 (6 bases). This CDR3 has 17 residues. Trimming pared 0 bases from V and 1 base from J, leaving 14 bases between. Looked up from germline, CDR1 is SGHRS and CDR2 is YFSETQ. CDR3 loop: CASSLGTDLVAKNIQYF. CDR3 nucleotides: TGCGCCAGCAGCTTGGGGACAGATCTTGTTGCCAAAAACATTCAGTACTTC.

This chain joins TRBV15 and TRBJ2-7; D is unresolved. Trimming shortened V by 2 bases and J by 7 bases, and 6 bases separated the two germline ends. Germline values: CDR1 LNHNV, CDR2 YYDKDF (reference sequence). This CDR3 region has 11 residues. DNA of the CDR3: TGTGCCACCAGCAGATCTGGGGAGCAGTACTTC. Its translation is CATSRSGEQYF. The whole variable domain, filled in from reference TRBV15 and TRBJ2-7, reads DAMVIQNPRYQVTQFGKPVTLSCSQTLNHNVMYWYQQKSSQAPKLLFHYYDKDFNNEADTPDNFQSRRPNTSFCFLDIRSPGLGDTAMYLCATSRSGEQYFGPGTRLTVT.

For the CDR3, the DNA is TGTGCCAGCAGTGGGGGGGGCAACGGGGCCAACGTCCTGACTTTC. Protein sequence: CASSGGGNGANVLTF. The chain recombines TRBV2 with TRBJ2-6; the D gene is possibly TRBD2 (7 bases). There are 15 residues in the CDR3. Trimming pared 4 bases from V and 4 bases from J, leaving 11 bases between. Germline V gives CDR1 SNHLY, CDR2 FYNNEI.

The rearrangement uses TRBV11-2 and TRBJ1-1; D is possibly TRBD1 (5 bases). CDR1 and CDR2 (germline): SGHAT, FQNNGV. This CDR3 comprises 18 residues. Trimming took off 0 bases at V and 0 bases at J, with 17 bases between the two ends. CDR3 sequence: CASSLDGGLGLMNTEAFF. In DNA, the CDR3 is TGTGCCAGCAGCTTAGACGGGGGGTTAGGTTTAATGAACACTGAAGCTTTCTTT.

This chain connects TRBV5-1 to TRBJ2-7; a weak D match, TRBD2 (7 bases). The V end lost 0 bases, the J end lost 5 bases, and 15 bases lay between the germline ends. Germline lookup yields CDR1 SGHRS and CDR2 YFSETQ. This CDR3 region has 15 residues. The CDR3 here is CASSLGWGGADEQYF. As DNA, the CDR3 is TGCGCCAGCAGCTTGGGATGGGGGGGCGCGGACGAGCAGTACTTC.

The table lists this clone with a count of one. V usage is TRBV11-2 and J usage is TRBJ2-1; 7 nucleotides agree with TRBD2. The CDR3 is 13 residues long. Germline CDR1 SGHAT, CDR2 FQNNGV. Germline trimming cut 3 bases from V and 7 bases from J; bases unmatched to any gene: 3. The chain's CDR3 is CASSLGTMNEQFF. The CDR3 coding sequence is TGTGCCAGCAGCTTGGGGACTATGAATGAGCAGTTCTTC.

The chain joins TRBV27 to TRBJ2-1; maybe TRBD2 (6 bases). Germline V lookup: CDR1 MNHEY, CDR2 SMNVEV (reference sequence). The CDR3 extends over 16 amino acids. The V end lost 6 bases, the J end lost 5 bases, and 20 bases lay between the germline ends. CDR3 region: CASRSPLAAENNEQFF. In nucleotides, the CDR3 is TGTGCCAGCAGATCCCCTTTAGCGGCCGAAAACAATGAGCAGTTCTTC.

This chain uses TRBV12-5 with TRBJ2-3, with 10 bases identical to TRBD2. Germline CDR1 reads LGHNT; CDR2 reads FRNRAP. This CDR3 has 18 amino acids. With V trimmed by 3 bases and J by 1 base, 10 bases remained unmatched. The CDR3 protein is CASGFPHVTSGGTDTQYF. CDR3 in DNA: TGTGCTAGTGGTTTTCCCCACGTAACTAGCGGGGGCACAGATACGCAGTATTTT.

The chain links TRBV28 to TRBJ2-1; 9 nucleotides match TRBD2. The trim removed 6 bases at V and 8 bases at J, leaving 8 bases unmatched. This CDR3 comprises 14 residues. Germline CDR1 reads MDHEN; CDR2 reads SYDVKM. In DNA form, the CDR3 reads TGTGCCAGCAGCCGAGGACTAGCGCGTCATGAGCAGTTCTTC. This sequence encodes CASSRGLARHEQFF.

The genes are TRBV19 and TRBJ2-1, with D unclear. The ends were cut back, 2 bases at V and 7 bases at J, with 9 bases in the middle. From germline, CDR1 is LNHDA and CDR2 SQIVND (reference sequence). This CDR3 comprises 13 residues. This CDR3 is CASSINFRNEQFF. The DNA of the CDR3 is TGTGCCAGTAGTATAAATTTCAGAAATGAGCAGTTCTTC.